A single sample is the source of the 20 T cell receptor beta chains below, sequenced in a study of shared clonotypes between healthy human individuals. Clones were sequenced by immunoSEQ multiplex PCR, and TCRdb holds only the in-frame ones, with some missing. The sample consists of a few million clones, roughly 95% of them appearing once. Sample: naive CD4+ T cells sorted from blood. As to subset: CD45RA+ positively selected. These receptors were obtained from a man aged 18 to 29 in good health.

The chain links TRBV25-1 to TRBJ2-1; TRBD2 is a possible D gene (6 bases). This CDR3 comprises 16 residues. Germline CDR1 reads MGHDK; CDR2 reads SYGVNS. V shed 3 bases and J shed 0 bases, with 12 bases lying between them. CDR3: CASSDTGVSSYNEQFF. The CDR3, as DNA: TGTGCCAGCAGTGACACGGGGGTTAGCTCCTACAATGAGCAGTTCTTC.

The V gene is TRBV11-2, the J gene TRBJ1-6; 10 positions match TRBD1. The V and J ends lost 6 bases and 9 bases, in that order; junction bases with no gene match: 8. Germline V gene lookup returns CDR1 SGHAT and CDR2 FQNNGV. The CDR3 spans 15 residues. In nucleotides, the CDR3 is TGTGCCAGCAGACTGACAGGGGGCGCGGGTTCACCCCTCCACTTT. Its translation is CASRLTGGAGSPLHF.

As DNA, the CDR3 is TGTGCCAGTAGTATTAAACAGCTAAGCTCCTACAATGAGCAGTTCTTC. Translating gives CASSIKQLSSYNEQFF. This chain uses TRBV19 with TRBJ2-1, with no clear D. The CDR3 has 16 amino acids. Trimming pared 3 bases from V and 0 bases from J, leaving 12 bases between. Germline CDR1 and CDR2: LNHDA and SQIVND (reference sequence).

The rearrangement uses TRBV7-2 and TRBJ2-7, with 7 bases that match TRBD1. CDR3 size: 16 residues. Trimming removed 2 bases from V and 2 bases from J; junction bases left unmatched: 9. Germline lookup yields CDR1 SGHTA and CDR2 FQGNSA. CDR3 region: CASSLQTGKSAYEQYF. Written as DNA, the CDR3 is TGTGCCAGCAGCTTACAGACAGGGAAGTCGGCCTACGAGCAGTACTTC.

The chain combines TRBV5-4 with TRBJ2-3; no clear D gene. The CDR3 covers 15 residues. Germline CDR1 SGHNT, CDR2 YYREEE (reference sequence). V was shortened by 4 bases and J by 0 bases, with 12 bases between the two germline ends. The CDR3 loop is CASSAAGASTDTQYF. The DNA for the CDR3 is TGTGCCAGCAGCGCGGCAGGTGCTAGCACAGATACGCAGTATTTT. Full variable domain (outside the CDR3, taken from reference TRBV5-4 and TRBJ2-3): ETGVTQSPTHLIKTRGQQVTLRCSSQSGHNTVSWYQQALGQGPQFIFQYYREEENGRGNFPPRFSGLQFPNYSSELNVNALELDDSALYLCASSAAGASTDTQYFGPGTRLTVL.

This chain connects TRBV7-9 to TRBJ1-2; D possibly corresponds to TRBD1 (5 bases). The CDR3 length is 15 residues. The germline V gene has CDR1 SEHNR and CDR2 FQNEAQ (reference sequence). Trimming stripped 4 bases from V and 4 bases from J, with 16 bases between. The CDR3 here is CASSSPRWGSYGYTF. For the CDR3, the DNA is TGTGCCAGCAGCTCCCCACGATGGGGGAGCTATGGCTACACCTTC.

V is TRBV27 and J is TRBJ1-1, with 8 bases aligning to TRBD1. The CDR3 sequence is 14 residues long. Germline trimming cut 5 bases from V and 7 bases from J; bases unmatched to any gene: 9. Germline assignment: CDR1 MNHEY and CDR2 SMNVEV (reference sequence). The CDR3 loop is CASSVRQGRVEAFF. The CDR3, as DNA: TGTGCCAGCAGTGTCCGACAGGGGAGGGTTGAAGCTTTCTTT.

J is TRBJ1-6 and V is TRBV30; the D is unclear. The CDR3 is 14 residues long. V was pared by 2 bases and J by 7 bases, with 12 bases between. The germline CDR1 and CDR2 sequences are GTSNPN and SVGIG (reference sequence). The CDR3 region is CAWSSMASNSPLHF. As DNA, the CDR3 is TGTGCCTGGAGTAGTATGGCATCAAATTCACCCCTCCACTTT.

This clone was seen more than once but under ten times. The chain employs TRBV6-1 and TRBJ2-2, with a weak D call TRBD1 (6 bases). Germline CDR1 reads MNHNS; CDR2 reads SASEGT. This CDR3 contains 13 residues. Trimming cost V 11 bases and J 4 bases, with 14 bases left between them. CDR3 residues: CASQGPGTGELFF. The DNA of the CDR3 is TGTGCCTCCCAGGGGCCAGGCACCGGGGAGCTGTTTTTT.

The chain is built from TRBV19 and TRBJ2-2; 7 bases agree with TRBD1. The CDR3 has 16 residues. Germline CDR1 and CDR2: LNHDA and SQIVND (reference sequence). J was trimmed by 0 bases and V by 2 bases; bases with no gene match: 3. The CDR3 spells CASSIRQGANTGELFF. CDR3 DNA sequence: TGTGCCAGTAGTATACGACAGGGCGCGAACACCGGGGAGCTGTTTTTT.

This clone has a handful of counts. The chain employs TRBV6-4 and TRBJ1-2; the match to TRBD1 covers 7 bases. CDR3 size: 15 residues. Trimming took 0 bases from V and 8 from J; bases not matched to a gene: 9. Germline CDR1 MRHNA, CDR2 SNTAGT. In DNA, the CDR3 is TGTGCCAGCAGTGACTCATATGGACAGGATGGGGGCTACACCTTC. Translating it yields CASSDSYGQDGGYTF.

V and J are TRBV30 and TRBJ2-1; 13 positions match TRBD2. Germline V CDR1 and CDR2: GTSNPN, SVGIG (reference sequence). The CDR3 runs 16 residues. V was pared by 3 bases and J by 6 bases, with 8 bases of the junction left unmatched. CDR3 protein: CAWSPTRTSGSNEQFF. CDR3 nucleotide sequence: TGTGCCTGGAGCCCCACCCGGACTAGCGGGAGCAATGAGCAGTTCTTC.

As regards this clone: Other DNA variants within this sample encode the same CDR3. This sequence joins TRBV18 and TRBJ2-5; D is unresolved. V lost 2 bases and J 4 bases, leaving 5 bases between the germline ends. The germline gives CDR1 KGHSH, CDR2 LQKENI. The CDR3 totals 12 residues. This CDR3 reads CASSPSRETQYF. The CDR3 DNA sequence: TGTGCCAGCTCACCAAGCCGAGAGACCCAGTACTTC. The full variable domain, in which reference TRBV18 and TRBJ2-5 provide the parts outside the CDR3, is NAGVMQNPRHLVRRRGQEARLRCSPMKGHSHVYWYRQLPEEGLKFMVYLQKENIIDESGMPKERFSAEFPKEGPSILRIQQVVRGDSAAYFCASSPSRETQYFGPGTRLLVL.

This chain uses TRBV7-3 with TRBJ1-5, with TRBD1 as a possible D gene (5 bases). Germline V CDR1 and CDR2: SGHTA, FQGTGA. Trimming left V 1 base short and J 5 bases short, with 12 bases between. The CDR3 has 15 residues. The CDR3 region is CASSLIGRADQPQHF. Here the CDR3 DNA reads TGTGCCAGCAGCTTAATTGGCAGGGCGGATCAGCCCCAGCATTTT.

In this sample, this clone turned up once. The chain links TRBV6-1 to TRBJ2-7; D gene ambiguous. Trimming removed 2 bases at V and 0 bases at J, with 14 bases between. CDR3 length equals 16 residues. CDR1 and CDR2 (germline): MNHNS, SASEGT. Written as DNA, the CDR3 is TGTGCCAGCAGTGAATTTAGACTTCTACACTCCTACGAGCAGTACTTC. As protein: CASSEFRLLHSYEQYF.

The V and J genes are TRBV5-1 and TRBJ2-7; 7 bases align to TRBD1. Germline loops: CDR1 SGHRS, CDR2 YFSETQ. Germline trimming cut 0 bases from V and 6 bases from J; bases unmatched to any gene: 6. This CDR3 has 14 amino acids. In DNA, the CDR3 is TGCGCCAGCAGCTTGGGACAGGGTTTCTTCGAGCAGTACTTC. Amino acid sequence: CASSLGQGFFEQYF. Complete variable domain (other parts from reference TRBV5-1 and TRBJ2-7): KAGVTQTPRYLIKTRGQQVTLSCSPISGHRSVSWYQQTPGQGLQFLFEYFSETQRNKGNFPGRFSGRQFSNSRSEMNVSTLELGDSALYLCASSLGQGFFEQYFGPGTRLTVT.

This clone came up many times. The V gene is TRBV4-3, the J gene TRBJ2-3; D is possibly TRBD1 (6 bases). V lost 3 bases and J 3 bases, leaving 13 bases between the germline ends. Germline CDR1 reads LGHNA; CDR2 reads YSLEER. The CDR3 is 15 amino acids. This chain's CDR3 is CASSHGATGTDTQYF. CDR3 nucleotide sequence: TGCGCCAGCAGCCATGGGGCCACAGGGACAGATACGCAGTATTTT.

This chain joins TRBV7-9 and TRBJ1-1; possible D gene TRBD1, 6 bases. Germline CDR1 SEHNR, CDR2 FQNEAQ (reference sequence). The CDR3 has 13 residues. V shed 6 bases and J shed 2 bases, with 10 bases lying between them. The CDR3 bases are TGTGCCAGCAGTGGACAGCTTAACACTGAAGCTTTCTTT. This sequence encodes CASSGQLNTEAFF.

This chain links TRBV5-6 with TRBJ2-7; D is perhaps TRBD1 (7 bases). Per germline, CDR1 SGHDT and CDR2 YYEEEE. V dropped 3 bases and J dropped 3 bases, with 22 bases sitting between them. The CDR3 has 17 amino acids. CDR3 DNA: TGTGCCAGCAGCTCCCGGACAGGCCGGGACTCGATCTACGAGCAGTACTTC. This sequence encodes CASSSRTGRDSIYEQYF.

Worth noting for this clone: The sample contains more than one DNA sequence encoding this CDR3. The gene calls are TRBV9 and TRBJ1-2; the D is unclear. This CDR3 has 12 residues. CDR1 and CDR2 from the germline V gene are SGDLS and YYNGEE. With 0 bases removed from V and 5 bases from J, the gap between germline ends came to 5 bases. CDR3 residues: CASSVGNYGYTF. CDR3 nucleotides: TGTGCCAGCAGCGTAGGGAATTATGGCTACACCTTC.